This T cell receptor (beta chain) was captured in a study of shared clonotypes between healthy human individuals. J gave up 7 bases and V 0 bases, and 9 bases lay outside the gene matches. The CDR3 covers 16 residues. Germline CDR1 PRHDT, CDR2 FYEKMQ (reference sequence). Naive CD8 cells, CD45RO-negative and positively selected for CCR7, excluded terminally differentiated effector memory CD45RA+ cells. The test was conducted at deep level. In the study's own analysis: Filtering differed since immunoSEQ provided only junctions, with no quality scores. TCRdb keeps only in-frame clones here, not all; method: immunoSEQ multiplex PCR. V, J and clone size were drawn from that table, and D and trimming were deduced from the DNA. The sample comprises 760,000 or so clones, about 96% of which are singletons, and over 0.2% rests with the top ten. Study findings and constraints: A handful of donors shared about 5% of their naive CD4 clonotypes.

A remark on this clone: The antigen remains undetermined.

Source material: naive CD8+ T cells sorted from blood. The chain joins TRBV13 to TRBJ2-7, with 10 positions matching TRBD2. This TCR came from a man between 25 and 39 years old in good health. As DNA, the CDR3 is TGTGCCAGCAGCTTAGGACTAGCGGGGAGGTCTGGGGAGCAGTACTTC. Translation: CASSLGLAGRSGEQYF.